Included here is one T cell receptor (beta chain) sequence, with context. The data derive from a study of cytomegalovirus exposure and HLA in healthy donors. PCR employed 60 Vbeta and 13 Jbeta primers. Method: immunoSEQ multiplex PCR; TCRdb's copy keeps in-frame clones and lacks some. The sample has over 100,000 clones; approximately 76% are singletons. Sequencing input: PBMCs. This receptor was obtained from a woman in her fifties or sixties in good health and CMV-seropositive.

DNA of the CDR3: TGTGCCAGCAGGTTTAGCAGGGCAAGGGCGGGAGCAGGGGCCAACGTCCTGACTTTC. Translated: CASRFSRARAGAGANVLTF. The rearrangement links TRBV13 to TRBJ2-6; 7 nucleotides match TRBD2. Germline CDR1 reads PRHDT; CDR2 reads FYEKMQ (reference sequence). This CDR3 has 19 amino acids. After removal of 6 bases from V and 4 bases from J, the junction contained 18 bases not matched to a gene.